This T cell receptor (beta chain) is from a study of cytomegalovirus exposure and HLA in healthy donors. Trimming cost V 6 bases and J 3 bases, with 18 bases left between them. CDR3 size: 15 residues. Germline values: CDR1 MNHNS, CDR2 SASEGT. A note on this clone: The antigen is unknown. Other DNA sequences of this sample code for an identical CDR3.

Primers included in the PCR were 60 Vbeta and 13 Jbeta primers. The protocol was immunoSEQ multiplex PCR, while the TCRdb copy is restricted to in-frame clones and leaves out a portion. The repertoire holds more than 140,000 clones, with less than 65% as singletons. General study results and limits: In a later analysis, a missense DCLRE1C variant was linked to TCR beta V- and J-gene trimming. Reports indicated that the classifier achieved high specificity and sensitivity in diagnosing cytomegalovirus status. Near-uniform donor sequencing depth was presumed by presence/absence analyses. The authors enumerated around 150 TCR beta chains as linked to cytomegalovirus.

This clonotype was sampled from a woman aged 30 to 39 in good health and CMV-seropositive. This chain uses TRBV6-1 with TRBJ2-7; a possible D gene is TRBD1 (7 bases). Sequencing was carried out using PBMCs. CDR3 bases: TGTGCCAGCAGCTTAGACAGGGAGGCCTTCTACGAGCAGTACTTC. Protein: CASSLDREAFYEQYF.